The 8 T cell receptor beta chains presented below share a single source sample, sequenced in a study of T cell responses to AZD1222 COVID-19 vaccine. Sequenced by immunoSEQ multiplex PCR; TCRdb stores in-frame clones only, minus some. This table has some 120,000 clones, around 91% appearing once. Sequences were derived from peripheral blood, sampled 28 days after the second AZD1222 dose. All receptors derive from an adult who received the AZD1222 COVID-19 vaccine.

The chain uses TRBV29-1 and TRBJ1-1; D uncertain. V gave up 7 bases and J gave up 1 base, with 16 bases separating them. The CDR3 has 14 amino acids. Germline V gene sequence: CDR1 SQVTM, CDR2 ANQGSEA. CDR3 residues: CSATYPGKNTEAFF. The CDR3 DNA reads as TGCAGCGCCACCTATCCCGGGAAGAACACTGAAGCTTTCTTT.

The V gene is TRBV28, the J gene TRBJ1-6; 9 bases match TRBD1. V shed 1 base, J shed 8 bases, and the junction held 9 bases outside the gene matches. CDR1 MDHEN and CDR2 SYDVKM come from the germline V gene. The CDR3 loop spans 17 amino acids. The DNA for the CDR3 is TGTGCCAGCAGTTTATACCCAGGGACAGGGAGCTATTCACCCCTCCACTTT. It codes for CASSLYPGTGSYSPLHF.

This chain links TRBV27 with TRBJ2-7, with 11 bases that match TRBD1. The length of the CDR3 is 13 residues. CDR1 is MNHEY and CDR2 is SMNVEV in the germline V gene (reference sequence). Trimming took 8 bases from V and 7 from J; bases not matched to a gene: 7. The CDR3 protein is CASADRGPIEQYF. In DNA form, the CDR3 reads TGTGCCAGCGCGGACAGGGGGCCAATTGAGCAGTACTTC.

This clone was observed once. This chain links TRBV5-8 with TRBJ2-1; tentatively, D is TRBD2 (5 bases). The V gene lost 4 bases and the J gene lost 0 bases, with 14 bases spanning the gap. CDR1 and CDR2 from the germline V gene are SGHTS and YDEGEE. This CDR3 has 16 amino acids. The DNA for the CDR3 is TGTGCCAGCAGCGGAACGTGGGAGAGCTCCTACAATGAGCAGTTCTTC. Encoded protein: CASSGTWESSYNEQFF.

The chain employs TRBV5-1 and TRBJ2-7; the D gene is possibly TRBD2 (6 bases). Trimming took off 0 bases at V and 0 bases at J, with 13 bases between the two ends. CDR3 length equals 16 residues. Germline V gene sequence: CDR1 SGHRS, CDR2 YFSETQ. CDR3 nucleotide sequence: TGCGCCAGCAGCTTGGGGAGCGGGCCGAGCTCCTACGAGCAGTACTTC. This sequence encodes CASSLGSGPSSYEQYF.

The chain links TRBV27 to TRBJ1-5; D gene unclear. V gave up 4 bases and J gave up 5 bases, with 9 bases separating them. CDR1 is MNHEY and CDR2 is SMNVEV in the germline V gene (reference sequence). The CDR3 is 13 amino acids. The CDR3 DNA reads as TGTGCCAGCAGTTATAGGGAAGATCAGCCCCAGCATTTT. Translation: CASSYREDQPQHF.

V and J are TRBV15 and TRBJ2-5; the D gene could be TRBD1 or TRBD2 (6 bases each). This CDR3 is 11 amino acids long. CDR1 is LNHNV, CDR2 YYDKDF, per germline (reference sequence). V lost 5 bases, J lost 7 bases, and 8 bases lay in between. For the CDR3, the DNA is TGTGCCACCAGCGAGGGGGGGACCCAGTACTTC. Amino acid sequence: CATSEGGTQYF.

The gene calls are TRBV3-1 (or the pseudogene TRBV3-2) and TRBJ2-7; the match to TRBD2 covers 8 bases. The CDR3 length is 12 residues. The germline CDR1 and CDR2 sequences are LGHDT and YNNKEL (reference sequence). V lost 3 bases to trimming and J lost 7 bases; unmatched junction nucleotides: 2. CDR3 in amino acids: CASSQTSEEQYF. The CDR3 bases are TGTGCCAGCAGCCAGACTAGCGAAGAGCAGTACTTC.